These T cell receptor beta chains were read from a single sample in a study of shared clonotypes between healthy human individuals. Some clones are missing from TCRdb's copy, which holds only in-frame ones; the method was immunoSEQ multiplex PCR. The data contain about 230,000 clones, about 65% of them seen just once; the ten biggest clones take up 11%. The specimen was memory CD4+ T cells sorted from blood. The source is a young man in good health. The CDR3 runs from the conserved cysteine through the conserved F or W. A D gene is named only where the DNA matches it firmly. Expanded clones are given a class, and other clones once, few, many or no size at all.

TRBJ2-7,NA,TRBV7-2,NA,TGTGCCAGCAGCCCCGGCTACGAGCAGTACTTC,CASSPGYEQYF
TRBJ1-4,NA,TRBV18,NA,TGTGCCAGCTCACCCCTCGGGGGCGTAATTGGTGAAAAACTGTTTTTT,CASSPLGGVIGEKLFF
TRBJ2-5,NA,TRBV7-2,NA,TGTGCCAGCAGACGGGTGGGTTTAGAGACCCAGTACTTC,CASRRVGLETQYF
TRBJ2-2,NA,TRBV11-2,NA,TGTGCCAGCAGCAGGGATGTGGCCTCCGGGGAGCTGTTTTTT,CASSRDVASGELFF
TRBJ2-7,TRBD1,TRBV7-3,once,TGTGCCAGCAGCTCCCGACAGGGCAACGAGCAGTACTTC,CASSSRQGNEQYF
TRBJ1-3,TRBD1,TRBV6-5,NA,TGTGCCAGCAGTTACAGGGACAGGGAAGACACCATATATTTT,CASSYRDREDTIYF
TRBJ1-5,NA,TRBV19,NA,TGTGCCAGTAGTGTCGAGGGGCTTCAGCCCCAGCATTTT,CASSVEGLQPQHF
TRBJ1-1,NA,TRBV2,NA,TGTGCCAGCAGTGGAGACACGAACACTGAAGCTTTCTTT,CASSGDTNTEAFF
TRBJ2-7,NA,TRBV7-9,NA,TGTGCCAGCAGCCGTGGGGTGGAGCAGTACTTC,CASSRGVEQYF
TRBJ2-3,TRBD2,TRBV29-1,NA,TGCAGCGTTGAAAGGGCGGGAGGGCCTTCGTCCACAGATACGCAGTATTTT,CSVERAGGPSSTDTQYF
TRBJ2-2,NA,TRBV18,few,TGTGCCAGCTCACCCGGAGAGAACACCGGGGAGCTGTTTTTT,CASSPGENTGELFF
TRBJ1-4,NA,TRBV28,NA,TGTGCCAGCAAGGACTTTCCAACTAATGAAAAACTGTTTTTT,CASKDFPTNEKLFF
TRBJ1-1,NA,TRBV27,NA,TGTGCCAGCAGTTTTAACGTCAAGATGAACACTGAAGCTTTCTTT,CASSFNVKMNTEAFF
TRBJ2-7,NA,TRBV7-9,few,TGTGCCAGCAGCCCTCGGGACAAGTACGAGCAGTACTTC,CASSPRDKYEQYF
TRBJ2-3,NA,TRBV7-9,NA,TGTGCCAGCAGCCCGGGACTCCCGGGCACAGATACGCAGTATTTT,CASSPGLPGTDTQYF
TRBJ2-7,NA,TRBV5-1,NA,TGCGCCAGCAGCTTTGAGGGCTCCTACGAGCAGTACTTC,CASSFEGSYEQYF
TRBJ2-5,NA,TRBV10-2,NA,TGCGCCAGCAGTGAGCCCAGGGAAGAGACCCAGTACTTC,CASSEPREETQYF
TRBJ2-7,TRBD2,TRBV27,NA,TGTGCCAGCAGTTTTAGGGGGACTAGAGGGTACGAGCAGTACTTC,CASSFRGTRGYEQYF
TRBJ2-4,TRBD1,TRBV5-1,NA,TGCGCCAGCAGCTTATCGCCGGACAGGTACGAGTACTTC,CASSLSPDRYEYF
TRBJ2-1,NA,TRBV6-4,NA,TGTGCCAGCAGTTTAGACGGAGGGGGCCGAGATGAGCAGTTCTTC,CASSLDGGGRDEQFF
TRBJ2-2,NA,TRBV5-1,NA,TGCGCCAGCAGCTCCTGGCGGGCAGGGGAAACCGGGGAGCTGTTTTTT,CASSSWRAGETGELFF
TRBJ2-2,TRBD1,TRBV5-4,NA,TGTGCCAGCAGCTCTGGACAGGGATTGAACACCGGGGAGCTGTTTTTT,CASSSGQGLNTGELFF
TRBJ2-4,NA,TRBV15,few,TGTGCCACCAGCAGAGAAACGACCGTCATGCACTTC,CATSRETTVMHF
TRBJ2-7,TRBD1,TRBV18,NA,TGTGCCAGCTCACCACGGGGACAGAATGGGTCCTACGAGCAGTACTTC,CASSPRGQNGSYEQYF
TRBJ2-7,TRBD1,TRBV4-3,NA,TGCGCCAGCAGCCGAGGGACAGGGACCTACGAGCAGTACTTC,CASSRGTGTYEQYF
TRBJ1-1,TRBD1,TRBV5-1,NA,TGCGCCAGCAGCTCATCCGGTAGACTCCGGGACAGGAACACTGAAGCTTTCTTT,CASSSSGRLRDRNTEAFF
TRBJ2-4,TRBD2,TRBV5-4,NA,TGTGCCAGCAGCCTTAGCGGGAGGGCCTCAAACATTCAGTACTTC,CASSLSGRASNIQYF
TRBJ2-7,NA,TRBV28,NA,TGTGCCAGCAGTTTTGCCGGGACTTTCTACGAGCAGTACTTC,CASSFAGTFYEQYF
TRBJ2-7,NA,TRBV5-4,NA,TGTGCCAGCAGCTTGGTGTCGGGGGGCTCTTCCTACGAGCAGTACTTC,CASSLVSGGSSYEQYF
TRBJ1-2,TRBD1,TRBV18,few,TGTGCCAGCTCACCGCGACAGGGGGATGGCTACACCTTC,CASSPRQGDGYTF
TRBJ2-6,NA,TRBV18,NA,TGTGCCAGCTCACCCATTCAACAACGGGGCAGGTCTGGGGCCAACGTCCTGACTTTC,CASSPIQQRGRSGANVLTF
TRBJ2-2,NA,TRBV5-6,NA,TGTGCCAGCAGCTTGGACTGGGGCGGTAACACCGGGGAGCTGTTTTTT,CASSLDWGGNTGELFF
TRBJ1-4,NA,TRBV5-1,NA,TGCGCCAGCAGAAAACCTCCTGGGGAACTGTTTTTT,CASRKPPGELFF
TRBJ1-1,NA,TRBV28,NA,TGTGCCAGCAGACCGGAGAGGGCCCACACTGAAGCTTTCTTT,CASRPERAHTEAFF
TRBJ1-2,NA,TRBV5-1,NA,TGCGCCAGCAGCCTGTCGGGGGATCATGGCTACACCTTC,CASSLSGDHGYTF
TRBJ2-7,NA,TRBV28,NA,TGTGCCAGCACTCTAGGGGGCTACGAGCAGTACTTC,CASTLGGYEQYF
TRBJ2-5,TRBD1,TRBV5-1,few,TGCGCCAGCAGCTTGGGGAGTAGGGGACAGCAAGAGACCCAGTACTTC,CASSLGSRGQQETQYF